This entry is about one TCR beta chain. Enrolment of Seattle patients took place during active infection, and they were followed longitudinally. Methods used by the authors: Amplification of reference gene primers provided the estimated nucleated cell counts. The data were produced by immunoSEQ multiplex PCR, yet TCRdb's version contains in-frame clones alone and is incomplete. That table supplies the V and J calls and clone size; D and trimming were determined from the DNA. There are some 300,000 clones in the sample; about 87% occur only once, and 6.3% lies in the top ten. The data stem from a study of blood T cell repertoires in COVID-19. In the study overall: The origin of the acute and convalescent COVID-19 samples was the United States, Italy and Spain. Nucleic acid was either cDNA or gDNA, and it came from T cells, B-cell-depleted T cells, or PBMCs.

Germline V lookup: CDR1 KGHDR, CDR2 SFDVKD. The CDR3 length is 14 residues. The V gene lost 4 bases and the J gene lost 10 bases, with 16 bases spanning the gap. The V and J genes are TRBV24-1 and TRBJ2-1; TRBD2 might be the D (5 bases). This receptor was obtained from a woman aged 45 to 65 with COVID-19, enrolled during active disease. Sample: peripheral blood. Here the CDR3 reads CATSDPSLVAEQFF. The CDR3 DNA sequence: TGTGCCACCAGTGACCCATCGTTAGTAGCGGAGCAGTTCTTC.